The sequence of this T cell receptor (beta chain) was determined in a study of T cell repertoires in cytomegalovirus infection. For the study at large: Public TCR beta signatures indicated both CMV infection and matching HLA type. The study's findings and limits: Dominating the ex vivo response were HLA-C-restricted CMV-specific TCR beta clonotypes.

About this clonotype: Its antigen is still unknown. One end of the junction fails to match germline, which may point to a read error.

The CDR3 runs to 15 residues. The germline CDR1 and CDR2 sequences are SGHVS and FQNEAQ. Using its own MiXCR run on the reads, TCRdb lists one record per CDR3 protein. The top ten clones hold roughly 14% of a sample with 300,000 or so distinct CDR3 sequences, around 25% of them seen once. Sequenced input: PBMCs. The receptor's source is a human donor in good health (CMV status not recorded). Some clones in this sample may be carry-over from other donors' samples. The chain links TRBV7-8 to TRBJ1-6, with D hard to call. CDR3 region: CASSSGSSYHSPLHF. The CDR3 DNA is TGTGCCAGCAGCTCCGGGAGCTCCTATCATTCACCCCTCCACTTC.